This T cell receptor (beta chain) was sequenced in a study of OX40 agonist ivuxolimab in advanced cancers. Study-wide context: Partial responses were achieved by three patients, of whom one had hepatocellular carcinoma and two had cutaneous melanoma.

Produced via immunoSEQ multiplex PCR; TCRdb's table is partial and in-frame only. This table has about 64,000 clones, about nine tenths appearing once. This clone was seen a single time. Antigen unknown. Looked up from germline, CDR1 is LGHNA and CDR2 is YNFKEQ. V gave up 3 bases and J gave up 2 bases, with 7 bases separating them. This CDR3 is built from 13 residues. Whole-study findings and limits: Both blood CD4+ and CD8+ T cells showed clonal growth by week 6 at 0.1 to 3.0 mg/kg. On average, CD8+ T cells had more expanded clones than CD4+.

Source: CD4+ or CD8+ T cells sorted from blood, taken in a trial of the OX40 agonist ivuxolimab. The TCR was taken from an adult with an advanced solid tumor such as melanoma, head and neck, liver or kidney cancer. The chain recombines TRBV4-2 with TRBJ2-5; a weak D match, TRBD1 (5 bases). The CDR3 reads CASSHRQQETQYF. In nucleotides, the CDR3 is TGTGCCAGCAGCCACCGACAGCAAGAGACCCAGTACTTC.